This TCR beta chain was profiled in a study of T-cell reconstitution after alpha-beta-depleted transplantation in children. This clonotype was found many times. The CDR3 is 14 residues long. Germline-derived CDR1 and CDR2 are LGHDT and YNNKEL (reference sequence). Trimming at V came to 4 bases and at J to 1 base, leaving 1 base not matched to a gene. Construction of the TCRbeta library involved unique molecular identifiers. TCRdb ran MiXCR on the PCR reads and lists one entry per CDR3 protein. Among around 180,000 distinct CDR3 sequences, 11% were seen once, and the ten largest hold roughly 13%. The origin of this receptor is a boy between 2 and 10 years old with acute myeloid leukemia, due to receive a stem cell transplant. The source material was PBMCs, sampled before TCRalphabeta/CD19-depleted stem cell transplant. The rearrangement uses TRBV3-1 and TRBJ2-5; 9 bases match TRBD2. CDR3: CASSPSGVQETQYF. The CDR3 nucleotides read TGTGCCAGCAGCCCTAGCGGGGTCCAAGAGACCCAGTACTTC.